These T cell receptor beta chains were read from a single sample in a study of cytomegalovirus exposure and HLA in healthy donors. Data came from immunoSEQ multiplex PCR; TCRdb stores just in-frame clones and leaves some out. Of tens of thousands of clones listed, 85% are singletons. The sample was PBMCs. These receptors were obtained from a man aged 25-45 years in good health and CMV-seronegative. CDR3s include the opening cysteine and the closing phenylalanine or tryptophan. A D gene is named only where the DNA matches it firmly. Not every row has a clone size; where given, it reads once, few, many or a size class.

j_call: TRBJ2-3; v_call: TRBV14; clone_size: NA; d_call: TRBD2; cdr3_aa: CASSQSRLAGMSDTQYF; cdr3_nt: TGTGCCAGCAGCCAATCGAGGCTAGCGGGGATGTCAGATACGCAGTATTTT
j_call: TRBJ1-5; v_call: TRBV28; clone_size: NA; d_call: NA; cdr3_aa: CASSQEVNQPQHF; cdr3_nt: TGTGCCAGCAGTCAAGAGGTGAATCAGCCCCAGCATTTT
j_call: TRBJ1-5; v_call: TRBV5-1; clone_size: many; d_call: NA; cdr3_aa: CASSLDPFGNQPQHF; cdr3_nt: TGCGCCAGCAGCTTGGATCCCTTCGGCAATCAGCCCCAGCATTTT
j_call: TRBJ2-1; v_call: TRBV4-1; clone_size: NA; d_call: TRBD1; cdr3_aa: CASSRTGQHDNEQFF; cdr3_nt: TGCGCCAGCAGCAGGACGGGACAGCACGACAATGAGCAGTTCTTC
j_call: TRBJ1-1; v_call: TRBV11-3; clone_size: NA; d_call: NA; cdr3_aa: CASSMDLPEAMNTEAFF; cdr3_nt: TGTGCCAGCAGCATGGACCTTCCGGAGGCCATGAACACTGAAGCTTTCTTT
j_call: TRBJ2-2; v_call: TRBV27; clone_size: NA; d_call: TRBD2; cdr3_aa: CASSLGTSGYTGELFF; cdr3_nt: TGTGCCAGCAGTTTAGGGACTAGCGGATACACCGGGGAGCTGTTTTTT
j_call: TRBJ2-3; v_call: TRBV6-1; clone_size: NA; d_call: TRBD2; cdr3_aa: CASAETTSGPDTQYF; cdr3_nt: TGTGCCAGCGCGGAGACGACTAGCGGTCCAGATACGCAGTATTTT
j_call: TRBJ1-2; v_call: TRBV7-2; clone_size: NA; d_call: TRBD1; cdr3_aa: CASSLGTGDTGGYTF; cdr3_nt: TGTGCCAGCAGCCTGGGGACAGGGGATACGGGTGGCTACACCTTC
j_call: TRBJ1-1; v_call: TRBV19; clone_size: many; d_call: NA; cdr3_aa: CASSIILGAYEAFF; cdr3_nt: TGTGCCAGTAGTATAATTTTGGGGGCCTACGAAGCTTTCTTT
j_call: TRBJ1-2; v_call: TRBV5-1; clone_size: few; d_call: NA; cdr3_aa: CASSLDRYGYTF; cdr3_nt: TGCGCCAGCAGCTTGGATCGGTACGGCTACACCTTC
j_call: TRBJ1-5; v_call: TRBV11-2; clone_size: NA; d_call: TRBD1; cdr3_aa: CASSLDPRQGASNQPQHF; cdr3_nt: TGTGCCAGCAGCTTAGATCCTCGACAGGGGGCGAGCAATCAGCCCCAGCATTTT
j_call: TRBJ2-2; v_call: TRBV5-4; clone_size: NA; d_call: TRBD1; cdr3_aa: CASSTGQGIRTGELFF; cdr3_nt: TGTGCCAGCAGCACGGGACAGGGGATAAGGACCGGGGAGCTGTTTTTT
j_call: TRBJ1-1; v_call: TRBV27; clone_size: NA; d_call: NA; cdr3_aa: CASSLWSDTEAFF; cdr3_nt: TGTGCCAGCAGTTTGTGGTCAGACACTGAAGCTTTCTTT
j_call: TRBJ1-1; v_call: TRBV18; clone_size: NA; d_call: NA; cdr3_aa: CASSPGSGTEAFF; cdr3_nt: TGTGCCAGCTCACCAGGGTCGGGCACTGAAGCTTTCTTT
j_call: TRBJ1-6; v_call: TRBV28; clone_size: NA; d_call: NA; cdr3_aa: CASSQTNYNSPLHF; cdr3_nt: TGTGCCAGCAGCCAGACAAACTATAATTCACCCCTCCACTTT
j_call: TRBJ1-5; v_call: TRBV6-1; clone_size: NA; d_call: NA; cdr3_aa: CASKGVGQPQHF; cdr3_nt: TGTGCCAGCAAGGGGGTGGGTCAGCCCCAGCATTTT
j_call: TRBJ1-5; v_call: TRBV18; clone_size: NA; d_call: NA; cdr3_aa: CASSPADSDAQPQHF; cdr3_nt: TGTGCCAGCTCACCTGCTGACAGCGACGCTCAGCCCCAGCATTTT
j_call: TRBJ2-5; v_call: TRBV21-1; clone_size: NA; d_call: NA; cdr3_aa: CASSKREAGDIQETQYF; cdr3_nt: TGTGCCAGCAGCAAAAGGGAAGCGGGAGACATTCAAGAGACCCAGTACTTC
j_call: TRBJ1-5; v_call: TRBV5-5; clone_size: once; d_call: NA; cdr3_aa: CASSLDVWGLNQPQHF; cdr3_nt: TGTGCCAGCAGCTTGGACGTCTGGGGCCTCAATCAGCCCCAGCATTTT
j_call: TRBJ2-3; v_call: TRBV7-9; clone_size: NA; d_call: NA; cdr3_aa: CASSFSGITDTQYF; cdr3_nt: TGTGCCAGCAGCTTTAGCGGAATCACAGATACGCAGTATTTT
j_call: TRBJ2-5; v_call: TRBV18; clone_size: NA; d_call: NA; cdr3_aa: CASSLQGGETQYF; cdr3_nt: TGTGCCAGCTCACTACAGGGTGGAGAGACCCAGTACTTC
j_call: TRBJ2-5; v_call: TRBV5-4; clone_size: NA; d_call: NA; cdr3_aa: CASSLAQGWETQYF; cdr3_nt: TGTGCCAGCAGCTTGGCTCAGGGGTGGGAGACCCAGTACTTC
j_call: TRBJ1-6; v_call: TRBV5-1; clone_size: NA; d_call: TRBD1; cdr3_aa: CASSGGQGGNSPLHF; cdr3_nt: TGCGCCAGCAGCGGCGGACAGGGTGGCAATTCACCCCTCCACTTT
j_call: TRBJ1-2; v_call: TRBV5-4; clone_size: few; d_call: NA; cdr3_aa: CASSPDRNYGYTF; cdr3_nt: TGTGCCAGCAGCCCGGACAGAAACTATGGCTACACCTTC
j_call: TRBJ1-1; v_call: TRBV28; clone_size: NA; d_call: NA; cdr3_aa: CASSGDRLTEAFF; cdr3_nt: TGTGCCAGCAGTGGAGACCGCCTCACTGAAGCTTTCTTT
j_call: TRBJ2-7; v_call: TRBV4-1; clone_size: NA; d_call: NA; cdr3_aa: CASSQGQGRGEQYF; cdr3_nt: TGCGCCAGCAGCCAAGGTCAGGGCAGGGGCGAGCAGTACTTC
j_call: TRBJ2-3; v_call: TRBV11-2; clone_size: NA; d_call: TRBD1; cdr3_aa: CASSLDHRGPRTDTQYF; cdr3_nt: TGTGCCAGCAGCTTAGATCACAGGGGACCCCGCACAGATACGCAGTATTTT
j_call: TRBJ1-5; v_call: TRBV4-1; clone_size: NA; d_call: NA; cdr3_aa: CASSQGVFVRVSNQPQHF; cdr3_nt: TGCGCCAGCAGCCAAGGTGTATTTGTTCGGGTTAGCAATCAGCCCCAGCATTTT
j_call: TRBJ2-7; v_call: TRBV5-1; clone_size: NA; d_call: TRBD2; cdr3_aa: CASSLAGYSYEQYF; cdr3_nt: TGCGCCAGCAGCTTAGCGGGGTACTCCTACGAGCAGTACTTC
j_call: TRBJ1-1; v_call: TRBV9; clone_size: NA; d_call: NA; cdr3_aa: CASSQDRMNTEAFF; cdr3_nt: TGTGCCAGCAGCCAGGACAGAATGAACACTGAAGCTTTCTTT
j_call: TRBJ2-3; v_call: TRBV5-4; clone_size: once; d_call: TRBD2; cdr3_aa: CASSSASGRTDTQYF; cdr3_nt: TGTGCCAGCAGCTCTGCTAGCGGGAGGACAGATACGCAGTATTTT
j_call: TRBJ2-7; v_call: TRBV7-2; clone_size: NA; d_call: TRBD2; cdr3_aa: CASSVSGITYEQYF; cdr3_nt: TGTGCCAGCAGCGTTAGCGGGATCACCTACGAGCAGTACTTC
j_call: TRBJ2-5; v_call: TRBV7-7; clone_size: NA; d_call: TRBD1; cdr3_aa: CASTTGGKETQYF; cdr3_nt: TGTGCTAGCACTACAGGGGGAAAAGAGACCCAGTACTTC
j_call: TRBJ1-5; v_call: TRBV7-9; clone_size: NA; d_call: NA; cdr3_aa: CASSQVGGTQPQHF; cdr3_nt: TGTGCCAGCAGCCAAGTGGGGGGTACTCAGCCCCAGCATTTT
j_call: TRBJ1-2; v_call: TRBV9; clone_size: NA; d_call: NA; cdr3_aa: CASSGDAYSRYGYTF; cdr3_nt: TGTGCCAGCAGCGGAGATGCGTACAGCCGCTATGGCTACACCTTC
j_call: TRBJ2-1; v_call: TRBV9; clone_size: NA; d_call: NA; cdr3_aa: CASSDDPGAYNEQFF; cdr3_nt: TGTGCCAGCAGCGATGACCCGGGGGCCTACAATGAGCAGTTCTTC
j_call: TRBJ1-6; v_call: TRBV6-5; clone_size: NA; d_call: NA; cdr3_aa: CASRGGSSYNSPLHF; cdr3_nt: TGTGCCAGCAGAGGTGGGAGCTCCTATAATTCACCCCTCCACTTT
j_call: TRBJ2-3; v_call: TRBV18; clone_size: NA; d_call: TRBD2; cdr3_aa: CASSPTSGAGDTQYF; cdr3_nt: TGTGCCAGCTCACCAACTAGCGGGGCGGGAGATACGCAGTATTTT